This TCR beta chain was identified during a study of technical replicates of blood from a handful of donors. The CDR3 contains 15 residues. Trimming at V came to 2 bases and at J to 4 bases, leaving 7 bases not matched to a gene. Germline-derived CDR1 and CDR2 are SEHNR and FQNEAQ (reference sequence). Produced via immunoSEQ multiplex PCR; TCRdb's table is partial and in-frame only. The sample carries roughly 50,000 clones, around 93% recorded once. The clonotype was recovered from a human donor in good health. Some clones in this sample may be carry-over from other donors' samples. Source material: PBMCs. This chain links TRBV7-9 with TRBJ1-1, with 7 nucleotides matching TRBD1. The CDR3 reads CASSLSGGTVTEAFF. Here the CDR3 DNA reads TGTGCCAGCAGCTTAAGTGGGGGGACAGTCACTGAAGCTTTCTTT.